The source of this T cell receptor (beta chain) is a study of cytomegalovirus exposure and HLA in healthy donors. Findings of the study overall: The study recorded around 160 TCR beta chains that were cytomegalovirus-associated.

PCR amplification relied on 60 Vbeta primers (plus 13 Jbeta primers). Clones were sequenced by immunoSEQ multiplex PCR, and TCRdb holds only the in-frame ones, with some missing. Among 150,000 to 200,000 clones listed, around 70% were seen once. Details on this clone: What it recognizes is unknown.

The germline V gene has CDR1 MGHRA and CDR2 YSYEKL. V was pared by 1 base and J by 4 bases, with 11 bases between. The CDR3 spans 15 residues. This chain links TRBV4-1 with TRBJ2-1; D is ambiguous. The sequence was obtained from a young man in good health and CMV-seropositive. The sequenced sample consisted of PBMCs. CDR3 loop: CASSQGLDPYNEQFF. CDR3 DNA: TGCGCCAGCAGCCAAGGACTTGACCCGTACAATGAGCAGTTCTTC.